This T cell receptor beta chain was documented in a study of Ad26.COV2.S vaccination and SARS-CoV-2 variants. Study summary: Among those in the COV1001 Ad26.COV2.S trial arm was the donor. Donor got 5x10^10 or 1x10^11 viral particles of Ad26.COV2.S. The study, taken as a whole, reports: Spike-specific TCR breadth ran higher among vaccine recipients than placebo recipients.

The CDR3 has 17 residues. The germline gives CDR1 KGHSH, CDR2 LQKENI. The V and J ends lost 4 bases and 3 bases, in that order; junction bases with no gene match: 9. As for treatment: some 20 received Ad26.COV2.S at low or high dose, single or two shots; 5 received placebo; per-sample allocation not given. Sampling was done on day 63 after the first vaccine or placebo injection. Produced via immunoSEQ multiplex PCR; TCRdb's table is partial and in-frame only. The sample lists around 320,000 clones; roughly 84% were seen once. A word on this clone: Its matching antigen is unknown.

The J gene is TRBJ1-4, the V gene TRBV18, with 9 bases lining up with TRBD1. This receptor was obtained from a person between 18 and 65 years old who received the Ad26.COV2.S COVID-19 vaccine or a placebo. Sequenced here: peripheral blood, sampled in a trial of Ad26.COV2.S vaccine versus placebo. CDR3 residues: CASSRTGQGASNEKLFF. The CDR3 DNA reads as TGTGCCAGCTCACGAACGGGACAGGGAGCGTCTAATGAAAAACTGTTTTTT. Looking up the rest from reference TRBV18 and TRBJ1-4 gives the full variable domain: NAGVMQNPRHLVRRRGQEARLRCSPMKGHSHVYWYRQLPEEGLKFMVYLQKENIIDESGMPKERFSAEFPKEGPSILRIQQVVRGDSAAYFCASSRTGQGASNEKLFFGSGTQLSVL.